This T cell receptor beta chain is drawn from a study of neurological immune-mediated disorders. The junction had 6 bases not matched to a gene; V was cut back by 6 bases and J by 2 bases. Germline assignment: CDR1 WSHSY and CDR2 SAAADI. CDR3 length: 18 residues. A 10-nucleotide random UMI tagged transcripts in template-switch 5'RACE cDNA synthesis. Over 200 million TCR-beta sequences from 15-18 subjects were obtained in each sequencing run. TCRdb redid the calling of the 5' RACE reads with MiXCR, one entry per CDR3 protein. The sample shows around 80,000 distinct CDR3 sequences, 10% of them seen only once. This clonotype occurred many times. Unsorted libraries were prepared from 2 million PBMCs that had been stored at -80 C.

The source is a man between 40 and 49 years old in good health. Sequenced input: PBMCs. J is TRBJ2-2 and V is TRBV10-2; 16 bases fit TRBD2. The CDR3 nucleotides are TGCGCCAGCAGGGGGACTAGCGGGGGGGCCTTTAACACCGGGGAGCTGTTTTTT. Its translation is CASRGTSGGAFNTGELFF.